This paragraph covers one T cell receptor beta chain sequence. Treatment indicated: randomized to nivolumab then ipilimumab (arm A) or the reverse (arm B). This sample stems from a study of sequential checkpoint blockade in melanoma. The repertoire was sequenced with immunoSEQ multiplex PCR; TCRdb's copy has only in-frame clones and lacks some. The table lists about 18,000 clones, over 65% of them singletons. Sample: tumor tissue (inferred from file names), taken from a patient given nivolumab and ipilimumab in sequence. This receptor was identified in a human donor with melanoma.

The CDR3 bases are TGTGCCAGCTCACCAGGTCAGAATAATGAAAAACTGTTTTTT. It translates to CASSPGQNNEKLFF. The rearrangement links TRBV18 to TRBJ1-4, with unresolved D. CDR3 length: 14 residues. Per the germline V gene, CDR1 is KGHSH and CDR2 is LQKENI. Trimming removed 2 bases from V and 4 bases from J, with 8 bases in between.